This passage covers 22 T cell receptor beta chains from one sample sequenced in a study of T cells after somatic rescue of genetic block. Sequencing used immunoSEQ multiplex PCR; TCRdb keeps in-frame clones, though not all of them. The table includes about 110,000 clones, around 90% detected once. Sequenced input: peripheral blood mononuclear cells (PBMCs). These receptors all stem from a woman between 18 and 29 years old.

A single count supports this clone. Other DNA sequences of this sample code for an identical CDR3. The genes are TRBV6-5 and TRBJ1-1, with D uncertain. Trimming pared 0 bases from V and 0 bases from J, leaving 8 bases between. The CDR3 extends over 15 amino acids. Per germline, CDR1 MNHEY and CDR2 SVGAGI. CDR3 bases: TGTGCCAGCAGTTACTCGATAGCCCTGAACACTGAAGCTTTCTTT. This codes for CASSYSIALNTEAFF.

The chain recombines TRBV6-5 with TRBJ1-2, with D uncertain. Trimming shortened V by 2 bases and J by 4 bases, and 11 bases separated the two germline ends. Germline loops: CDR1 MNHEY, CDR2 SVGAGI. There are 14 residues in the CDR3. CDR3 bases: TGTGCCAGCAGTTACACTAATAACGGCTATGGCTACACCTTC. Its protein is CASSYTNNGYGYTF.

V usage is TRBV9 and J usage is TRBJ2-7; D uncertain. The CDR3 has 14 residues. V was clipped by 0 bases and J by 0 bases, with 7 bases between them. Germline CDR1 reads SGDLS; CDR2 reads YYNGEE. The CDR3 sequence: CASSVEESSYEQYF. CDR3 nucleotides: TGTGCCAGCAGCGTAGAGGAGAGCTCCTACGAGCAGTACTTC.

The rearrangement joins TRBV7-9 to TRBJ1-2; weak D call: TRBD1 (6 bases). Trimming cost V 3 bases and J 8 bases, with 10 bases left between them. The CDR3 is 12 residues long. Looked up from germline, CDR1 is SEHNR and CDR2 is FQNEAQ (reference sequence). The CDR3 spells CASSFGGGGYTF. The CDR3 DNA is TGTGCCAGCAGCTTTGGCGGGGGCGGCTACACCTTC.

The V call is TRBV27, the J call TRBJ2-1; unclear D gene. This CDR3 contains 12 residues. Between the trimmed V and J ends, which lost 10 bases and 10 bases, there was a span of 17 bases. Germline CDR1 reads MNHEY; CDR2 reads SMNVEV (reference sequence). In DNA form, the CDR3 reads TGTGCCACTAGTCGGGTGACGGGCGAGCAGTTCTTC. This encodes CATSRVTGEQFF.

J is TRBJ2-7 and V is TRBV5-5, with D possibly matching TRBD1 (5 bases). This CDR3 has 14 residues. CDR1 SGHKS and CDR2 YYEKEE come from the germline V gene (reference sequence). Trimming took off 0 bases at V and 2 bases at J, with 9 bases between the two ends. The chain's CDR3 is CASSLVGPPYEQYF. In DNA form, the CDR3 reads TGTGCCAGCAGCTTGGTGGGGCCCCCCTACGAGCAGTACTTC.

The rearrangement uses TRBV9 and TRBJ2-3; no clear D gene. This CDR3 contains 17 residues. Trimming cost V 0 bases and J 7 bases, with 21 bases left between them. Germline CDR1 SGDLS, CDR2 YYNGEE. As DNA, the CDR3 is TGTGCCAGCAGCGTAGCTACGGACCGGAAACTGGGGAATACGCAGTATTTT. Its translation is CASSVATDRKLGNTQYF.

The chain joins TRBV10-3 to TRBJ2-7; D may be TRBD2 (5 bases). V dropped 3 bases and J dropped 2 bases, with 14 bases sitting between them. The germline gives CDR1 ENHRY, CDR2 SYGVKD. The CDR3 is 15 amino acids. CDR3 residues: CAISDSGIGAYEQYF. The CDR3 DNA follows: TGTGCCATCAGTGATTCGGGAATTGGGGCCTACGAGCAGTACTTC.

This chain connects TRBV5-6 to TRBJ2-1; no clear D gene. The CDR3 extends over 14 amino acids. Per germline, CDR1 SGHDT and CDR2 YYEEEE. The V end was cut by 1 base, the J end by 3 bases, with 8 bases between. In DNA form, the CDR3 reads TGTGCCAGCAGCTTGTATCACCTCTACAATGAGCAGTTCTTC. Translated: CASSLYHLYNEQFF.

The table lists this clone with a few counts. V gene TRBV7-2 combines with J gene TRBJ1-5; 10 bases agree with TRBD1. The germline V gene has CDR1 SGHTA and CDR2 FQGNSA. The V and J ends lost 5 bases and 9 bases, in that order; junction bases with no gene match: 7. The CDR3 totals 14 residues. The CDR3 is CASSRTGGNWPQHF. The DNA of the CDR3 is TGTGCCAGCAGCCGGACAGGGGGGAATTGGCCCCAGCATTTT.

V gene TRBV28 combines with J gene TRBJ2-1; 7 positions match TRBD1. CDR1 is MDHEN, CDR2 SYDVKM, per germline. The CDR3 consists of 14 residues. With 5 bases clipped from V and 7 bases from J, the junction kept 8 bases outside the gene matches. The CDR3 sequence: CASSLWDRFNEQFF. CDR3 bases: TGTGCCAGCAGTCTCTGGGACAGATTTAATGAGCAGTTCTTC.

The rearrangement links TRBV2 to TRBJ2-5; D tentatively reads TRBD1 or TRBD2 (5 bases each). The V and J ends lost 7 bases and 2 bases respectively, with 11 bases between them. This CDR3 comprises 13 residues. CDR1 is SNHLY and CDR2 is FYNNEI in the germline V gene. CDR3 in amino acids: CASTRGPQETQYF. The CDR3 region has the DNA TGTGCCAGCACTAGGGGACCACAAGAGACCCAGTACTTC.

The rearrangement joins TRBV6-6 to TRBJ1-2; possibly TRBD1 for D (6 bases). Germline CDR1 is MNHNY and CDR2 is SVGAGI (reference sequence). V shed 5 bases and J shed 8 bases, with 15 bases lying between them. The CDR3 spans 13 residues. For the CDR3, the DNA is TGTGCCAGCAGTCCGTTTGGGGGCTGGGGCTACACCTTC. Its protein is CASSPFGGWGYTF.

In nucleotides, the CDR3 is TGTGCCAGCACGGGACGCAGGGGGCCTGAAGCTTTCTTT. This codes for CASTGRRGPEAFF. The J gene is TRBJ1-1, the V gene TRBV6-1; the match to TRBD1 covers 8 bases. The J segment lost 6 bases and the V segment lost 7 bases, leaving 7 bases of the junction unmatched. CDR1 MNHNS and CDR2 SASEGT come from the germline V gene. The CDR3 loop spans 13 amino acids.

This sequence joins TRBV5-1 and TRBJ1-3; D is ambiguous. CDR3 size: 14 residues. V was trimmed by 0 bases and J by 0 bases, leaving 4 bases between them. CDR1 is SGHRS, CDR2 YFSETQ, per germline. CDR3 region: CASSLDGSGNTIYF. As DNA, the CDR3 is TGCGCCAGCAGCTTGGACGGCTCTGGAAACACCATATATTTT.

The chain combines TRBV5-6 with TRBJ2-1; D ambiguous. CDR3 length equals 12 residues. Trimming stripped 5 bases from V and 5 bases from J, with 8 bases between. CDR1 and CDR2 from the germline V gene are SGHDT and YYEEEE. For the CDR3, the DNA is TGTGCCAGCAGGGGGTCACACAATGAGCAGTTCTTC. It translates to CASRGSHNEQFF.

This clone showed up just a few times. CDR3 protein: CASSLGESSATDTQYF. CDR3 DNA sequence: TGTGCCAGCAGTCTCGGGGAGTCCTCGGCTACAGATACGCAGTATTTT. The V call is TRBV6-4, the J call TRBJ2-3, with D perhaps matching TRBD2 (5 bases). The V end lost 5 bases, the J end lost 3 bases, and 18 bases lay between the germline ends. The germline CDR1 and CDR2 sequences are MRHNA and SNTAGT. The CDR3 is 16 amino acids.

The chain has TRBV5-4 and TRBJ1-6; possibly TRBD1 for D (6 bases). V lost 1 base, J lost 7 bases, and 12 bases lay in between. The germline gives CDR1 SGHNT, CDR2 YYREEE (reference sequence). This CDR3 contains 15 residues. The DNA of the CDR3 is TGTGCCAGCAGCTTGACAGGACAGAGCAATTCACCCCTCCACTTT. Protein: CASSLTGQSNSPLHF.

The CDR3 DNA reads TGTGCCAGTCGAGGGGACAGCAGCTCCTACGAGCAGTACTTC. Its protein product is CASRGDSSSYEQYF. The chain employs TRBV6-5 and TRBJ2-7, with TRBD1 identical over 7 bases. V shed 9 bases, J shed 0 bases, and the junction held 8 bases outside the gene matches. Germline-derived CDR1 and CDR2 are MNHEY and SVGAGI. CDR3 length equals 14 residues.

V is TRBV19 and J is TRBJ1-2; no firm D call. CDR3 length equals 12 residues. The germline V gene encodes CDR1 LNHDA and CDR2 SQIVND (reference sequence). Trimming shortened V by 7 bases and J by 6 bases, and 12 bases separated the two germline ends. CDR3 amino acids: CASNRQFDGYTF. Written as DNA, the CDR3 is TGTGCCAGTAATCGGCAGTTCGATGGCTACACCTTC.

The chain is built from TRBV5-6 and TRBJ2-1; 13 bases match TRBD2. V lost 3 bases and J lost 7; bases outside the gene matches: 7. Germline V gives CDR1 SGHDT, CDR2 YYEEEE. This CDR3 spans 16 amino acids. Written as DNA, the CDR3 is TGTGCCAGCAGCTGGATGGGACTAGCGGGGTTGAATGAGCAGTTCTTC. Amino acid sequence: CASSWMGLAGLNEQFF.

V is TRBV5-1 and J is TRBJ2-1; D is undetermined. V lost 4 bases and J 1 base, leaving 12 bases between the germline ends. Germline V lookup: CDR1 SGHRS, CDR2 YFSETQ. This CDR3 is built from 15 residues. DNA of the CDR3: TGCGCCAGCAGCCAGGACGGAGATTCCTACAATGAGCAGTTCTTC. This gives the protein CASSQDGDSYNEQFF.